The 32 T cell receptor beta chains below were found in one sample sequenced in a study of shared clonotypes between healthy human individuals (dated by TCRdb to 2020 to 2021). Library preparation used the immunoSEQ multiplex PCR assay. The source is immuneACCESS, and TCRdb retained only in-frame sequences with V and J called. Part of the clones is not carried over; for the studies checked, unresolved V genes explain less than half of this, and the remainder is unexplained. The sample table records approximately 2,200,000 clones; roughly 91% of these occur just once. Around 1.7% of the sample lies in the top ten. For the CD8 naive samples, CD45RO-negative cells were positively selected for CCR7, yielding a CD45RA+CCR7+ population from which TemRA cells were excluded. Sequenced sample: naive CD8+ T cells from PBMCs. The cell subset or site label for this specimen denotes: CD45RA+CCR7+. Receptors originate from a man between 18 and 29 years old in good health. Some clones in this sample may be carry-over from other donors' samples.

With regard to this clone: The same CDR3 is also encoded by other DNA sequences in this sample. The CDR3, as DNA: TGTGCCAGCAGCGTCGAGGGCGGGAGCTCCTACAATGAGCAGTTCTTC. Translation: CASSVEGGSSYNEQFF. The rearrangement links TRBV9 to TRBJ2-1, with 7 nucleotides matching TRBD2. J lost 0 bases, V lost 2 bases, and 5 bases had no gene match. The CDR3 contains 16 residues. Germline values: CDR1 SGDLS, CDR2 YYNGEE.

The genes are TRBV7-8 and TRBJ2-1; 7 nucleotides match TRBD1. The V gene end was trimmed by 8 bases and the J gene end by 0 bases; junction bases not matched to a gene: 1. The germline V gene encodes CDR1 SGHVS and CDR2 FQNEAQ. This CDR3 region has 13 residues. The CDR3 loop is CASWDSSYNEQFF. In DNA form, the CDR3 reads TGTGCCAGCTGGGACAGCTCCTACAATGAGCAGTTCTTC. The whole variable domain, filled in from reference TRBV7-8 and TRBJ2-1, reads GAGVSQSPRYKVAKRGQDVALRCDPISGHVSLFWYQQALGQGPEFLTYFQNEAQLDKSGLPSDRFFAERPEGSVSTLKIQRTQQEDSAVYLCASWDSSYNEQFFGPGTRLTVL.

The V call is TRBV27, the J call TRBJ2-1, with D perhaps matching TRBD1 (5 bases). In germline, CDR1 is MNHEY, CDR2 SMNVEV (reference sequence). V lost 1 base and J 7 bases, leaving 8 bases between the germline ends. CDR3 length: 13 amino acids. CDR3 coding DNA: TGTGCCAGCAGTTTATACCAGGGTAATGAGCAGTTCTTC. It specifies CASSLYQGNEQFF.

Concerning this clone: Other DNA sequences from this sample encode an identical CDR3 as well. The chain uses TRBV9 and TRBJ2-3; D ambiguous. The germline V and J ends were trimmed by 0 bases and 4 bases, with 6 bases remaining between them. The CDR3 loop spans 13 amino acids. Germline loops: CDR1 SGDLS, CDR2 YYNGEE. CDR3 sequence: CASSVVLADTQYF. For the CDR3, the DNA is TGTGCCAGCAGCGTAGTCCTAGCAGATACGCAGTATTTT.

V is TRBV4-1 and J is TRBJ2-3, with a tentative D call TRBD2 (6 bases). V gave up 0 bases and J gave up 5 bases, with 15 bases separating them. Germline assignment: CDR1 MGHRA and CDR2 YSYEKL. The CDR3 spans 16 residues. The CDR3 DNA follows: TGCGCCAGCAGCCAAGAGGGGAGGCCTAGACAAGATACGCAGTATTTT. Amino acid sequence: CASSQEGRPRQDTQYF.

This rearrangement joins TRBV28 to TRBJ2-4; tentative D call: TRBD2 (5 bases). Trimming took 5 bases from V and 5 from J, leaving 19 bases between them. CDR1 is MDHEN and CDR2 is SYDVKM in the germline V gene. The length of the CDR3 is 16 residues. The chain's CDR3 is CASSPTSGSGENIQYF. The CDR3 nucleotides are TGTGCCAGCAGTCCGACCAGCGGAAGCGGCGAAAACATTCAGTACTTC.

The V gene is TRBV10-3, the J gene TRBJ2-1; TRBD2 matches 10 bases. The CDR3 contains 16 residues. With V trimmed by 6 bases and J by 9 bases, 14 bases remained unmatched. Germline-derived CDR1 and CDR2 are ENHRY and SYGVKD. The CDR3 coding sequence is TGTGCCATCAGCGGGACTAGCGACCTATGGGGCGGTGAGCAGTTCTTC. Translating it yields CAISGTSDLWGGEQFF.

The rearrangement links TRBV7-6 to TRBJ2-2, with no clear D. This CDR3 comprises 15 residues. The V and J ends lost 6 bases and 4 bases respectively, with 15 bases between them. Germline lookup yields CDR1 SGHVS and CDR2 FNYEAQ. The CDR3 protein is CASSNGPPSTGELFF. The CDR3 DNA reads TGTGCCAGCAGTAACGGGCCCCCCAGCACCGGGGAGCTGTTTTTT. Full variable domain (remainder filled in from reference TRBV7-6 and TRBJ2-2): GAGVSQSPRYKVTKRGQDVALRCDPISGHVSLYWYRQALGQGPEFLTYFNYEAQQDKSGLPNDRFSAERPEGSISTLTIQRTEQRDSAMYRCASSNGPPSTGELFFGEGSRLTVL.

J is TRBJ1-1 and V is TRBV7-9, with 8 bases fitting TRBD1. This CDR3 contains 14 residues. After removal of 4 bases from V and 3 bases from J, the junction contained 4 bases not matched to a gene. Germline V lookup: CDR1 SEHNR, CDR2 FQNEAQ (reference sequence). The CDR3 bases are TGTGCCAGCAGCTACGGACAGGGTTACACTGAAGCTTTCTTT. It specifies CASSYGQGYTEAFF.

The chain joins TRBV9 to TRBJ1-4; TRBD1 aligns across 12 bases. Germline lookup yields CDR1 SGDLS and CDR2 YYNGEE. V lost 3 bases and J lost 8; bases outside the gene matches: 5. This CDR3 region has 15 residues. In DNA form, the CDR3 reads TGTGCCAGCAGCGAGACCGGGACAGGGGGCGAAAAACTGTTTTTT. Its translation: CASSETGTGGEKLFF.

The chain combines TRBV6-1 with TRBJ2-5; unclear D gene. The V and J ends lost 1 base and 1 base respectively, with 19 bases between them. Germline V gives CDR1 MNHNS, CDR2 SASEGT. The CDR3 spans 18 residues. CDR3 sequence (DNA): TGTGCCAGCAGTGAAGGGTTTCGGAAAGGGATGCTCCAAGAGACCCAGTACTTC. This translates into CASSEGFRKGMLQETQYF.

The CDR3 DNA sequence: TGTGCCAGTAGTATATTCGCGGAGGGCGAGGGAAACACCATATATTTT. This translates into CASSIFAEGEGNTIYF. The chain links TRBV19 to TRBJ1-3; D is unresolved. The V end was cut by 2 bases, the J end by 4 bases, with 15 bases between. The CDR3 is 16 residues long. CDR1 and CDR2 from the germline V gene are LNHDA and SQIVND (reference sequence). The whole variable domain, filled in from reference TRBV19 and TRBJ1-3, reads DGGITQSPKYLFRKEGQNVTLSCEQNLNHDAMYWYRQDPGQGLRLIYYSQIVNDFQKGDIAEGYSVSREKKESFPLTVTSAQKNPTAFYLCASSIFAEGEGNTIYFGEGSWLTVV.

This clone was observed once. Other DNA variants within this sample encode the same CDR3. The rearrangement links TRBV7-3 to TRBJ2-5; TRBD2 is a possible D gene (6 bases). This CDR3 comprises 14 residues. V lost 0 bases, J lost 3 bases, and 8 bases lay in between. The V gene's germline CDR1 is SGHTA and CDR2 FQGTGA. CDR3 DNA sequence: TGTGCCAGCAGCTTAACAGGAGGGAAAGAGACCCAGTACTTC. Its translation: CASSLTGGKETQYF.

Comments on this clone: In the same sample, other DNA sequences code for this CDR3. This sequence joins TRBV4-3 and TRBJ2-2; D call uncertain. V was cut by 0 bases and J by 6 bases, with 5 bases left in between. The CDR3 is 13 amino acids. Germline CDR1 reads LGHNA; CDR2 reads YSLEER. The CDR3 region is CASSQERPGELFF. In DNA, the CDR3 is TGCGCCAGCAGCCAAGAAAGGCCCGGGGAGCTGTTTTTT.

CDR3 region: CASSPGQGGNTGELFF. Written as DNA, the CDR3 is TGCGCCAGCAGCCCCGGACAGGGGGGTAACACCGGGGAGCTGTTTTTT. The chain employs TRBV5-1 and TRBJ2-2; 10 bases agree with TRBD1. J was trimmed by 2 bases and V by 4 bases; bases with no gene match: 5. In germline, CDR1 is SGHRS, CDR2 YFSETQ. The CDR3 sequence is 16 residues long. The full variable domain, completed using reference TRBV5-1 and TRBJ2-2, is KAGVTQTPRYLIKTRGQQVTLSCSPISGHRSVSWYQQTPGQGLQFLFEYFSETQRNKGNFPGRFSGRQFSNSRSEMNVSTLELGDSALYLCASSPGQGGNTGELFFGEGSRLTVL.

V is TRBV7-9 and J is TRBJ2-7; 9 positions agree with TRBD1. In germline, CDR1 is SEHNR, CDR2 FQNEAQ (reference sequence). The CDR3 is 15 residues long. After removal of 5 bases from V and 3 bases from J, the junction contained 8 bases not matched to a gene. This CDR3 is CASSPGTGNVYEQYF. DNA for the CDR3: TGTGCCAGCAGCCCCGGGACAGGGAATGTCTACGAGCAGTACTTC.

The chain combines TRBV27 with TRBJ1-5; a possible D gene is TRBD1 (5 bases). CDR1 and CDR2 from the germline V gene are MNHEY and SMNVEV (reference sequence). Trimming removed 6 bases from V and 5 bases from J, with 14 bases in between. The CDR3 spans 14 residues. As DNA, the CDR3 is TGTGCCAGCAGACCGCGGGACGGAGATCAGCCCCAGCATTTT. This encodes CASRPRDGDQPQHF.

Remarks on this clone: The same CDR3 arises from other DNA sequences in this sample as well. The rearrangement joins TRBV9 to TRBJ2-1; 13 bases line up with TRBD2. The germline CDR1 and CDR2 sequences are SGDLS and YYNGEE. The CDR3 length is 16 residues. V dropped 0 bases and J dropped 3; count of bases not matched to a gene: 0. CDR3 loop: CASSVGLAGGYNEQFF. CDR3 coding DNA: TGTGCCAGCAGCGTAGGACTAGCGGGAGGCTACAATGAGCAGTTCTTC. The whole variable domain, filled in from reference TRBV9 and TRBJ2-1, reads DSGVTQTPKHLITATGQRVTLRCSPRSGDLSVYWYQQSLDQGLQFLIQYYNGEERAKGNILERFSAQQFPDLHSELNLSSLELGDSALYFCASSVGLAGGYNEQFFGPGTRLTVL.

The chain recombines TRBV11-2 with TRBJ2-7; D gene uncertain. With 1 base removed from V and 3 bases from J, the gap between germline ends came to 10 bases. Germline CDR1 is SGHAT and CDR2 is FQNNGV. The CDR3 is 14 amino acids. The CDR3 is CASSLAFWDYEQYF. CDR3 DNA sequence: TGTGCCAGCAGCTTAGCGTTCTGGGACTACGAGCAGTACTTC. The full variable domain, rest sourced from reference TRBV11-2 and TRBJ2-7, is EAGVAQSPRYKIIEKRQSVAFWCNPISGHATLYWYQQILGQGPKLLIQFQNNGVVDDSQLPKDRFSAERLKGVDSTLKIQPAKLEDSAVYLCASSLAFWDYEQYFGPGTRLTVT.

The chain joins TRBV14 to TRBJ2-1; maybe TRBD2 (6 bases). This CDR3 has 16 amino acids. CDR1 and CDR2 from the germline V gene are SGHDN and FVKESK. The V and J ends lost 0 bases and 5 bases respectively, with 14 bases between them. The CDR3: CASSQDGEARDNEQFF. The CDR3 DNA is TGTGCCAGCAGCCAAGATGGGGAGGCGCGGGACAATGAGCAGTTCTTC.

This clone was observed a single time. V usage is TRBV28 and J usage is TRBJ2-3; D not resolved. The CDR3 extends over 13 amino acids. The V gene lost 7 bases and the J gene lost 2 bases, with 10 bases spanning the gap. From germline, CDR1 is MDHEN and CDR2 SYDVKM. The CDR3: CASNEGTTDTQYF. In DNA, the CDR3 is TGTGCCAGCAATGAAGGAACCACAGATACGCAGTATTTT.

Remarks on this clone: The same CDR3 arises from other DNA sequences in this sample as well. The chain is built from TRBV11-2 and TRBJ2-1; D gene unclear. The CDR3 totals 12 residues. V was pared by 3 bases and J by 7 bases, with 7 bases between. Germline assignment: CDR1 SGHAT and CDR2 FQNNGV. The CDR3 nucleotides read TGTGCCAGCAGCTTGTTCGGGAATGAGCAGTTCTTC. Protein product: CASSLFGNEQFF.

The chain combines TRBV29-1 with TRBJ2-2; 7 bases align to TRBD2. Germline CDR1 reads SQVTM; CDR2 reads ANQGSEA. V lost 7 bases and J lost 11; bases outside the gene matches: 19. The CDR3 has 15 residues. CDR3 coding DNA: TGCAGCGCCGGGGTGCTGGCTAGCGGTCACCTTGAGCTGTTTTTT. Protein: CSAGVLASGHLELFF.

This rearrangement joins TRBV29-1 to TRBJ2-3; 12 nucleotides line up with TRBD2. Germline-derived CDR1 and CDR2 are SQVTM and ANQGSEA. V gave up 6 bases and J gave up 6 bases; unmatched junction bases: 10. The CDR3 has 15 amino acids. The CDR3 sequence is CSVLGLAGHGDTQYF. The CDR3 DNA follows: TGCAGCGTCCTGGGACTAGCGGGCCATGGGGATACGCAGTATTTT.

This clone occurred a few times. J is TRBJ1-2 and V is TRBV25-1; D unresolved. Germline V lookup: CDR1 MGHDK, CDR2 SYGVNS. This CDR3 comprises 14 residues. V lost 6 bases, J lost 8 bases, and 19 bases lay in between. CDR3 nucleotide sequence: TGTGCCAGCAGCCCAAGAACGGTGGTGGAGGGCTACACCTTC. It specifies CASSPRTVVEGYTF.

V usage is TRBV9 and J usage is TRBJ2-1; 7 bases agree with TRBD2. Trimming cost V 2 bases and J 10 bases; bases outside gene matches: 15. Germline CDR1 is SGDLS and CDR2 is YYNGEE. The CDR3 consists of 16 residues. The chain's CDR3 is CASSVRPWDYPGEQFF. The CDR3 DNA sequence: TGTGCCAGCAGCGTGAGGCCTTGGGACTACCCGGGAGAGCAGTTCTTC.

This chain links TRBV27 with TRBJ2-7, with D tentatively TRBD2 (6 bases). The V and J ends lost 6 bases and 0 bases respectively, with 9 bases between them. This CDR3 has 13 residues. Germline CDR1 and CDR2: MNHEY and SMNVEV (reference sequence). The CDR3 loop reads CASRGLPSYEQYF. The CDR3 DNA is TGTGCCAGCAGGGGACTTCCCTCCTACGAGCAGTACTTC.

This clone was seen only once. V gene TRBV4-1 combines with J gene TRBJ2-7; D is tentatively TRBD1 or TRBD2 (5 bases each). The CDR3 is 14 amino acids. Germline lookup yields CDR1 MGHRA and CDR2 YSYEKL. The ends were cut back, 6 bases at V and 3 bases at J, with 15 bases in the middle. The CDR3 coding sequence is TGCGCCAGCAGTCATGGGACGGTTGACTACGAGCAGTACTTC. The encoded protein is CASSHGTVDYEQYF.

The chain links TRBV14 to TRBJ2-3, with 10 bases that match TRBD2. The CDR3 is made up of 17 amino acids. Germline V gene lookup returns CDR1 SGHDN and CDR2 FVKESK. J was trimmed by 0 bases and V by 4 bases; bases with no gene match: 7. CDR3 loop: CASSPDGLAASTDTQYF. The CDR3 DNA follows: TGTGCCAGCAGCCCCGACGGACTAGCGGCTAGCACAGATACGCAGTATTTT.

The chain combines TRBV7-8 with TRBJ2-5; D may be TRBD2 (5 bases). The germline V and J ends were trimmed by 3 bases and 13 bases, with 15 bases remaining between them. Per germline, CDR1 SGHVS and CDR2 FQNEAQ. The CDR3 runs 12 residues. Here the CDR3 DNA reads TGTGCCAGCAGCTTGCCATACGGGGAACTGTACTTC. It encodes CASSLPYGELYF.

The V call is TRBV10-1, the J call TRBJ2-7, with D hard to call. CDR1 is WNHNN and CDR2 is SYGVQD in the germline V gene (reference sequence). V lost 4 bases, J lost 5 bases, and 12 bases lay in between. The CDR3 has 13 amino acids. The CDR3 region is CASSGLEGNEQYF. Here the CDR3 DNA reads TGCGCCAGCAGTGGTCTGGAAGGGAACGAGCAGTACTTC.

This chain connects TRBV10-2 to TRBJ2-7, with TRBD1 matching over 8 bases. Losses at the gene ends were 6 bases for V and 3 bases for J; bases not matched to a gene: 4. Per the germline V gene, CDR1 is WSHSY and CDR2 is SAAADI. This CDR3 is built from 13 residues. In DNA, the CDR3 is TGCGCCAGCAGGGGGACAGGTCTCTACGAGCAGTACTTC. It yields the protein CASRGTGLYEQYF.